The clone carrying this TCR beta chain was counted only a few times. Its antigen is unknown. This entry is derived from a study of cytomegalovirus exposure and HLA in healthy donors. Study-wide results and limits: Usually a TCR sequence was rare, but some public TCRs were found in many donors. As a later analysis showed, a missense DCLRE1C variant was linked to trimming of TCR beta V- and J-genes. A later analysis revealed that TCR association rates differed between HLA loci, peaking at DRB1 and bottoming out at HLA-C. There were 150 to 200 TCR beta chains listed as cytomegalovirus-associated.

PCR employed 60 Vbeta and 13 Jbeta primers. Here immunoSEQ multiplex PCR was the method, and the copy in TCRdb shows in-frame clones only, minus some. Among over 35,000 clones listed, roughly three quarters were seen once. Germline V gene sequence: CDR1 SGHNT, CDR2 YYREEE (reference sequence). The CDR3 consists of 15 residues. Trimming left V 0 bases short and J 2 bases short, with 10 bases between. This TCR was sampled from a man in his forties in good health and CMV-seronegative. V gene TRBV5-4 combines with J gene TRBJ2-3, with D perhaps matching TRBD1 (6 bases). Sequenced sample: PBMCs. The CDR3 protein is CASSLEGGPTDTQYF. CDR3 DNA sequence: TGTGCCAGCAGCTTGGAAGGGGGTCCCACAGATACGCAGTATTTT. Combining the CDR3 with reference TRBV5-4 and TRBJ2-3 gives the whole variable domain ETGVTQSPTHLIKTRGQQVTLRCSSQSGHNTVSWYQQALGQGPQFIFQYYREEENGRGNFPPRFSGLQFPNYSSELNVNALELDDSALYLCASSLEGGPTDTQYFGPGTRLTVL.